The sequence of this TCR beta chain was determined in a study of OX40 agonist ivuxolimab in advanced cancers. Germline V gene lookup returns CDR1 SGHNT and CDR2 YYREEE (reference sequence). The CDR3 runs to 14 residues. V was clipped by 4 bases and J by 5 bases, with 15 bases between them. Generated by immunoSEQ multiplex PCR, the TCRdb table keeps only in-frame clones and is missing some. The top ten hold approximately 1.4% of the sample, which has under 95,000 clones, around 90% seen once. The receptor comes from an adult with an advanced solid tumor such as melanoma, head and neck, liver or kidney cancer. This sample comprised CD4+ or CD8+ T cells sorted from blood, obtained in a trial of the OX40 agonist ivuxolimab. The chain links TRBV5-4 to TRBJ1-1; a weak D match, TRBD1 (6 bases). The CDR3 DNA follows: TGTGCCAGCAGCCCCAGGGGTAGGGATACTGAAGCTTTCTTT. Encoded protein: CASSPRGRDTEAFF.